Included here is one T cell receptor (beta chain) sequence, with context. The antigen is not known. Over several immunoSEQ plates, each subset's genomic DNA was distributed in even portions. Profiling relied on immunoSEQ multiplex PCR, and the TCRdb table lists in-frame clones only, not all of them. The profile shows over 800,000 clones, around 92% of them singletons. Germline V gene data show CDR1 as SEHNR and CDR2 as FQNEAQ (reference sequence). The CDR3 runs to 12 residues. V shed 6 bases and J shed 15 bases, with 18 bases lying between them. The data derive from a study of shared clonotypes between healthy human individuals. Selected positively for CCR7 and CD45RO-negative, naive CD8 cells excluded terminally differentiated effector memory CD45RA+ cells. Study-wide results and limits: Few donors limited the genetic and exposure-history diversity represented. The rarefaction results pointed to incomplete sorted-subset sequencing despite large depth.

Material: naive CD8+ T cells sorted from blood. The sequence was collected from a man aged 30 to 45 in good health. This sequence joins TRBV7-9 and TRBJ2-1; D gene ambiguous. In nucleotides, the CDR3 is TGTGCCAGCAGTTCTGACCGCCAGAGATTGTTCTTC. Protein product: CASSSDRQRLFF.